What follows are 10 T cell receptor beta chains derived from one specimen sequenced in a study of blood T cell repertoires in COVID-19. Sequencing was performed with immunoSEQ multiplex PCR; in TCRdb, only in-frame clones are kept and a portion is missing. The top ten clones hold 6% to 7.5% of a sample with about 91,000 clones, almost 85% of them seen once. The sample taken for sequencing was peripheral blood. The receptors stem from a man aged 50 to 60 with active or convalescent COVID-19.

This clone has just one count. The V call is TRBV28, the J call TRBJ1-1; 8 bases fit TRBD1. Trimming took 0 bases from V and 0 from J; bases not matched to a gene: 6. CDR3 length equals 17 residues. CDR1 and CDR2 (germline): MDHEN, SYDVKM. CDR3 sequence (DNA): TGTGCCAGCAGTTTATGGCAGGGGGCTTTAGTGAACACTGAAGCTTTCTTT. Translation gives CASSLWQGALVNTEAFF.

The chain couples TRBV7-2 to TRBJ2-3, with 7 positions matching TRBD1. The V segment lost 0 bases and the J segment 0 bases; nucleotides outside the gene matches: 6. The CDR3 contains 17 residues. Germline-derived CDR1 and CDR2 are SGHTA and FQGNSA. The CDR3 loop reads CASSLARDSRSTDTQYF. DNA of the CDR3: TGTGCCAGCAGCTTAGCCAGGGACAGCCGAAGCACAGATACGCAGTATTTT.

The rearrangement links TRBV18 to TRBJ2-1, with TRBD2 matching 10 bases. The CDR3 covers 16 residues. Germline values: CDR1 KGHSH, CDR2 LQKENI. The trim removed 6 bases at V and 6 bases at J, leaving 11 bases unmatched. CDR3 bases: TGTGCCAGCTCGCGCCCCGCGACTAGCGGGTTCAATGAGCAGTTCTTC. It specifies CASSRPATSGFNEQFF.

CDR3 coding DNA: TGTGCCAGCAGTGGGACAGGGGACAGCAGCTACACCTTC. This sequence encodes CASSGTGDSSYTF. The V call is TRBV2, the J call TRBJ1-2; 9 nucleotides match TRBD1. Losses at the gene ends were 4 bases for V and 9 bases for J; bases not matched to a gene: 6. The germline gives CDR1 SNHLY, CDR2 FYNNEI. CDR3 length: 13 amino acids.

The CDR3 DNA is TGTGCCAGCAGCTTATCCCGGGGACAGGGTTCCAACGAGCAGTACTTC. Protein sequence: CASSLSRGQGSNEQYF. This sequence joins TRBV7-6 and TRBJ2-7, with 9 bases that match TRBD1. The ends lost 2 bases at V and 5 bases at J; junction bases unmatched: 10. Germline V gives CDR1 SGHVS, CDR2 FNYEAQ. The CDR3 totals 16 residues.

The rearrangement joins TRBV5-5 to TRBJ2-7, with TRBD1 matching 7 bases. This CDR3 is built from 14 residues. The germline V gene has CDR1 SGHKS and CDR2 YYEKEE (reference sequence). The CDR3: CASSLGQSSYEQYV. The CDR3 nucleotides read TGTGCCAGCAGTTTGGGACAGAGCTCCTACGAGCAGTACGTC.

CDR3 sequence reads: CASSPGTGKDEQFF. The CDR3 nucleotides read TGTGCCAGTAGTCCCGGGACAGGGAAGGATGAGCAGTTCTTC. The chain couples TRBV19 to TRBJ2-1; TRBD1 aligns across 9 bases. Trimming cost V 5 bases and J 8 bases; bases outside gene matches: 7. This CDR3 region has 14 residues. From germline, CDR1 is LNHDA and CDR2 SQIVND (reference sequence).

The chain employs TRBV5-6 and TRBJ2-3; weak D call: TRBD2 (5 bases). The CDR3 has 15 amino acids. V shed 1 base and J shed 6 bases, with 15 bases lying between them. Germline V gene sequence: CDR1 SGHDT, CDR2 YYEEEE. CDR3 loop: CASSLWTPYLDTQYF. The CDR3 coding sequence is TGTGCCAGCAGCTTGTGGACTCCCTACTTGGATACGCAGTATTTT.

The gene calls are TRBV2 and TRBJ2-1; TRBD1 agrees at 9 bases. Losses at the gene ends were 4 bases for V and 3 bases for J; bases not matched to a gene: 1. The CDR3 is 14 residues long. Germline CDR1 reads SNHLY; CDR2 reads FYNNEI. CDR3: CASSGDRDYNEQFF. The CDR3, as DNA: TGTGCCAGCAGTGGGGACAGGGACTACAATGAGCAGTTCTTC.

The V and J genes are TRBV28 and TRBJ2-2; 11 nucleotides match TRBD2. This CDR3 is built from 15 residues. CDR1 and CDR2 (germline): MDHEN, SYDVKM. V lost 7 bases and J lost 0; bases outside the gene matches: 1. The chain's CDR3 is CASIAGGPNTGELFF. CDR3 DNA sequence: TGTGCCAGCATAGCGGGGGGGCCGAACACCGGGGAGCTGTTTTTT.